This T cell receptor beta chain emerged from a study of CD8+CD57+ T cells in acquired aplastic anemia. At the level of the study: Sorted CD4+ plus CD8+ cells gave DNA averaging approximately 2.9 ug. Mean read depth for CD4+ cells from healthy donors was around 9.9 million. Notes on the study in general: Controls and patients did not differ significantly in CD8+ Simpson's diversity.

Germline lookup yields CDR1 KGHDR and CDR2 SFDVKD. Trimming pared 9 bases from V and 5 bases from J, leaving 18 bases between. This CDR3 contains 14 residues. Genomic DNA, serving as template, underwent TCR beta VDJ and CDR3 profiling. TCRdb processed the reads anew with MiXCR; each CDR3 protein has one entry. The sample has 200,000 to 250,000 distinct CDR3 sequences; about 59% are singletons. Regarding this clonotype: Its antigen is unidentified.

Sequencing was performed on sorted CD4+, CD8+, or CD8+CD57+ T cells (not recorded which) from PBMCs. The sequence came from a human donor in good health. The chain has TRBV24-1 and TRBJ2-5; maybe TRBD1 (5 bases). CDR3 residues: CATQGEGSEETQYF. The DNA of the CDR3 is TGTGCCACCCAAGGGGAAGGGTCTGAGGAGACCCAGTACTTC.